The 21 T cell receptor beta chains given below trace back to one sample, sequenced in a study of cytotoxic CD8 clonotypes in ibrutinib-treated CLL. Clones were sequenced by immunoSEQ multiplex PCR, and TCRdb holds only the in-frame ones, with some missing. The sample holds 55,000 to 80,000 clones, roughly nine tenths seen once. This material consisted of PBMCs, taken after 12 months of ibrutinib treatment. All receptors derive from a human donor with chronic lymphocytic leukemia.

This clone was observed a single time. The DNA of the CDR3 is TGTGCCAGCTCACCCCGGGGGGAGGCCAACCCTGGAGCTTTCTTT. This encodes CASSPRGEANPGAFF. The J gene is TRBJ1-1, the V gene TRBV18; D is perhaps TRBD1 (5 bases). V lost 3 bases and J lost 10, with 21 bases in between. The CDR3 length is 15 residues. Germline V CDR1 and CDR2: KGHSH, LQKENI. The entire variable domain, with the rest obtained from reference TRBV18 and TRBJ1-1, is as follows: NAGVMQNPRHLVRRRGQEARLRCSPMKGHSHVYWYRQLPEEGLKFMVYLQKENIIDESGMPKERFSAEFPKEGPSILRIQQVVRGDSAAYFCASSPRGEANPGAFFGQGTRLTVV.

The chain joins TRBV25-1 to TRBJ2-2, with unresolved D. The CDR3 consists of 15 residues. Germline lookup yields CDR1 MGHDK and CDR2 SYGVNS. V gave up 3 bases and J gave up 7 bases, with 15 bases separating them. The CDR3 loop is CASSDSQESGGELFF. The CDR3 DNA reads TGTGCCAGCAGTGATTCTCAGGAGTCGGGCGGGGAGCTGTTTTTT.

This clone was seen a single time. The chain combines TRBV5-6 with TRBJ2-1; TRBD2 might be the D (5 bases). Trimming shortened V by 4 bases and J by 2 bases, and 16 bases separated the two germline ends. CDR1 and CDR2 from the germline V gene are SGHDT and YYEEEE. The CDR3 runs to 16 residues. Here the CDR3 reads CASSRVGGSAYNEQFF. The CDR3 bases are TGTGCCAGCAGCCGAGTTGGTGGGAGCGCCTACAATGAGCAGTTCTTC.

In DNA form, the CDR3 reads TGTGCCAGCAGCCCTTGGACTGAAAACACCGGGGAGCTGTTTTTT. Translation gives CASSPWTENTGELFF. This chain uses TRBV7-3 with TRBJ2-2; TRBD2 might be the D (5 bases). CDR3 size: 15 residues. Trimming removed 5 bases at V and 2 bases at J, with 12 bases between. CDR1 and CDR2 from the germline V gene are SGHTA and FQGTGA.

V usage is TRBV23-1 and J usage is TRBJ1-1; D uncertain. TRBV23-1 is reported as an ORF; its role is uncertain. This CDR3 comprises 15 residues. The V end lost 2 bases, the J end lost 6 bases, and 16 bases lay between the germline ends. CDR3: CASSQPDTQQPEAFF. The DNA for the CDR3 is TGCGCCAGCAGTCAACCCGACACGCAGCAACCTGAAGCTTTCTTT.

The chain employs TRBV5-1 and TRBJ1-1; the D is unclear. Germline V gene sequence: CDR1 SGHRS, CDR2 YFSETQ. The CDR3 has 13 residues. The V gene lost 2 bases and the J gene lost 1 base, with 6 bases spanning the gap. CDR3 nucleotides: TGCGCCAGCAGCTTTGAAGGGAACACTGAAGCTTTCTTT. Translated: CASSFEGNTEAFF.

In its sample, this clone was seen once. The chain links TRBV11-3 to TRBJ2-1; D is perhaps TRBD2 (5 bases). The V gene's germline CDR1 is SGHNT and CDR2 YENEEA. Trimming removed 1 base at V and 0 bases at J, with 7 bases between. The CDR3 has 15 amino acids. CDR3 bases: TGTGCCAGCAGCTTAGGGAGGAGCTCCTACAATGAGCAGTTCTTC. It specifies CASSLGRSSYNEQFF.

The V call is TRBV5-4, the J call TRBJ1-2; D perhaps matches TRBD1 (5 bases). This CDR3 region has 13 residues. Germline-derived CDR1 and CDR2 are SGHNT and YYREEE (reference sequence). Deletions cut 0 bases from V and 2 bases from J, with 5 bases between. The CDR3, as DNA: TGTGCCAGCAGCTTGGACAGGAACTATGGCTACACCTTC. The encoded protein is CASSLDRNYGYTF.

The chain combines TRBV12-5 with TRBJ1-1; 7 nucleotides line up with TRBD1. The CDR3 contains 11 residues. The germline CDR1 and CDR2 sequences are LGHNT and FRNRAP. V lost 6 bases to trimming and J lost 7 bases; unmatched junction nucleotides: 2. CDR3 sequence: CASGDRFEAFF. The CDR3 region has the DNA TGTGCTAGTGGGGACAGGTTTGAAGCTTTCTTT.

The chain employs TRBV29-1 and TRBJ2-1; TRBD2 agrees at 8 bases. CDR1 is SQVTM, CDR2 ANQGSEA, per germline. This CDR3 comprises 11 residues. CDR3 in amino acids: CTAGVTDEQFF. DNA for the CDR3: TGCACAGCGGGAGTAACGGATGAGCAGTTCTTC.

This chain connects TRBV27 to TRBJ2-3, with 9 bases aligning to TRBD1. Unmatched junction bases numbered 10, after V lost 7 bases and J lost 5 bases. Germline V CDR1 and CDR2: MNHEY, SMNVEV (reference sequence). The CDR3 has 15 residues. The CDR3 reads CASTNRGQWGDTQYF. The CDR3 DNA reads as TGTGCCAGCACCAACAGGGGGCAGTGGGGAGATACGCAGTATTTT.

The chain joins TRBV2 to TRBJ2-1, with D unresolved. The CDR3 has 13 amino acids. The germline V gene encodes CDR1 SNHLY and CDR2 FYNNEI. The V end was cut by 5 bases, the J end by 8 bases, with 13 bases between. CDR3 sequence (DNA): TGTGCCAGCAGTACCACACCTAGGGATGAGCAGTTCTTC. It specifies CASSTTPRDEQFF.

The chain uses TRBV9 and TRBJ2-5, with D uncertain. Germline CDR1 and CDR2: SGDLS and YYNGEE. V was trimmed by 0 bases and J by 1 base, leaving 10 bases between them. The CDR3 length is 15 residues. Written as DNA, the CDR3 is TGTGCCAGCAGCGTAGGGGCACAAATCCAAGAGACCCAGTACTTC. Translation gives CASSVGAQIQETQYF.

The chain uses TRBV5-6 and TRBJ2-4, with D unresolved. Between the trimmed V and J ends, which lost 2 bases and 3 bases, there was a span of 12 bases. The V gene's germline CDR1 is SGHDT and CDR2 YYEEEE. This CDR3 region has 15 residues. Written as DNA, the CDR3 is TGTGCCAGCAGCTTCTCCCTTTGGGGCAAAAACATTCAGTACTTC. Its protein product is CASSFSLWGKNIQYF. The variable domain in full, completed from reference TRBV5-6 and TRBJ2-4, reads DAGVTQSPTHLIKTRGQQVTLRCSPKSGHDTVSWYQQALGQGPQFIFQYYEEEERQRGNFPDRFSGHQFPNYSSELNVNALLLGDSALYLCASSFSLWGKNIQYFGAGTRLSVL.

The rearrangement links TRBV27 to TRBJ2-1; D may correspond to TRBD1 or TRBD2 (5 bases each). V lost 3 bases and J lost 4, with 22 bases in between. Germline-derived CDR1 and CDR2 are MNHEY and SMNVEV (reference sequence). The CDR3 loop spans 18 amino acids. CDR3 region: CASSLYVMGRGPYNEQFF. The CDR3 DNA is TGTGCCAGCAGTTTGTACGTAATGGGACGGGGCCCTTACAATGAGCAGTTCTTC.

This clone was recorded a few times. This chain uses TRBV5-4 with TRBJ1-1, with D perhaps matching TRBD1 (5 bases). CDR3 length: 15 amino acids. CDR1 and CDR2 from the germline V gene are SGHNT and YYREEE (reference sequence). V lost 2 bases and J lost 1, with 12 bases in between. The CDR3 here is CASSFMGRGNTEAFF. As DNA, the CDR3 is TGTGCCAGCAGCTTCATGGGGCGGGGGAACACTGAAGCTTTCTTT.

The chain employs TRBV4-1 and TRBJ2-6; D remains unclear. Per germline, CDR1 MGHRA and CDR2 YSYEKL. Trimming took 7 bases from V and 2 from J, leaving 6 bases between them. The CDR3 totals 13 residues. As DNA, the CDR3 is TGCGCCAGCAAACAAGCTGGGGCCAACGTCCTGACTTTC. Protein: CASKQAGANVLTF.

J is TRBJ2-7 and V is TRBV7-2; D gene unclear. The germline gives CDR1 SGHTA, CDR2 FQGNSA. This CDR3 has 16 residues. V was trimmed by 0 bases and J by 0 bases, leaving 12 bases between them. CDR3 nucleotides: TGTGCCAGCAGCTTAGCGGGCCAGTCGAGCTCCTACGAGCAGTACTTC. This codes for CASSLAGQSSSYEQYF.

This chain links TRBV7-2 with TRBJ2-1, with TRBD1 matching 10 bases. Germline CDR1 is SGHTA and CDR2 is FQGNSA. The CDR3 length is 14 residues. J gave up 7 bases and V 4 bases, and 4 bases lay outside the gene matches. CDR3 in DNA: TGTGCCAGCAGCTCCCGGGACAGGGGAAATGAGCAGTTCTTC. Translation: CASSSRDRGNEQFF.

V gene TRBV19 combines with J gene TRBJ2-1, with TRBD2 matching 8 bases. The CDR3 runs 15 residues. Germline loops: CDR1 LNHDA, CDR2 SQIVND (reference sequence). The J segment lost 1 base and the V segment lost 1 base, leaving 0 bases of the junction unmatched. The CDR3 loop is CASSIAGGSYNEQFF. CDR3 DNA sequence: TGTGCCAGTAGTATAGCGGGGGGGTCCTACAATGAGCAGTTCTTC.

The sample holds one count of this clone. The V gene is TRBV7-9, the J gene TRBJ1-1; D unresolved. The CDR3 length is 18 residues. The ends were cut back, 1 base at V and 4 bases at J, with 22 bases in the middle. Germline V gives CDR1 SEHNR, CDR2 FQNEAQ (reference sequence). CDR3 DNA: TGTGCCAGCAGCTTAGTTCGTGCCGTCAAACTGCGGGCCACTGAAGCTTTCTTT. Its protein product is CASSLVRAVKLRATEAFF.